This is a list of T cell receptor beta chains from one sample in a study of cytomegalovirus exposure and HLA in healthy donors. Repertoires were generated with immunoSEQ multiplex PCR, while TCRdb's copy carries only in-frame clones and drops some. The sample yields roughly 150,000 clones, approximately 83% seen once. Sample: PBMCs. Every receptor here comes from a woman between 35 and 50 years old in good health and CMV-seronegative. Each CDR3 is given with its conserved first and last residue. D genes are given only for firm matches. The size of a clone is reported for some rows only, either as once, few or many, or as a class for expanded clones.

j_call | v_call | d_call | clone_size | cdr3_nt | cdr3_aa
TRBJ2-7 | TRBV14 | NA | NA | TGTGCCAGCAGCCAAGAGCTGTTCGGCGAGCAGTACTTC | CASSQELFGEQYF
TRBJ1-5 | TRBV4-2 | TRBD1 | once | TGTGCCAGCAGCCAAGGACAGGGGGAATACCAGCCCCAGCATTTT | CASSQGQGEYQPQHF
TRBJ1-4 | TRBV27 | TRBD1 | few | TGTGCCAGCAGTGTCACAGGGGGCGCAAATGAAAAACTGTTTTTT | CASSVTGGANEKLFF
TRBJ1-1 | TRBV6-6 | TRBD1 | NA | TGTGCCAGCAGTTCGCTTATACGGGACAGGGACGCTGAAGCTTTCTTT | CASSSLIRDRDAEAFF
TRBJ2-2 | TRBV11-3 | NA | NA | TGTGCCAGCAGCTCCCGGACTAAGCTTTCGACCGGGGAGCTGTTTTTT | CASSSRTKLSTGELFF
TRBJ2-5 | TRBV7-7 | NA | NA | TGTGCCAGCAGTCAACTTGGAGATACCCAGTACTTC | CASSQLGDTQYF
TRBJ1-2 | TRBV28 | TRBD1 | NA | TGTGCCAGCAGTTTAAGACAGGGGGCAAACTATGGCTACACCTTC | CASSLRQGANYGYTF
TRBJ1-2 | TRBV4-1 | NA | NA | TGCGCCAGCAGCCAAGATTTGAGGGTAGGAGACTATGGCTACACCTTC | CASSQDLRVGDYGYTF
TRBJ2-5 | TRBV6-5 | NA | NA | TGTGCCAGCGGGCCCGAGGGTTTCATTCAAGAGACCCAGTACTTC | CASGPEGFIQETQYF
TRBJ1-2 | TRBV14 | NA | NA | TGTGCCAGCAGCCAGGGCAGGGGATATGGCTACACCTTC | CASSQGRGYGYTF
TRBJ1-3 | TRBV2 | TRBD1 | NA | TGTGCCAGCAGTTTCAACAGGGGCTCTGGAAACACCATATATTTT | CASSFNRGSGNTIYF
TRBJ1-1 | TRBV2 | NA | NA | TGTGCCAGCAGAGGATCCCAGGGCGCGGGAACTGAAGCTTTCTTT | CASRGSQGAGTEAFF
TRBJ2-5 | TRBV2 | TRBD2 | NA | TGTGCCAGCTGGGTCAGCGGGGGGGGATCAGAGACCCAGTACTTC | CASWVSGGGSETQYF
TRBJ1-2 | TRBV7-9 | TRBD1 | NA | TGTGCCAGCAGCACGGACAGGGCTGGCTACACCTTC | CASSTDRAGYTF
TRBJ1-1 | TRBV6-4 | NA | NA | TGTGCCAGCAGTGACAGTTCGACGGACTTGAACACTGAAGCTTTCTTT | CASSDSSTDLNTEAFF
TRBJ1-2 | TRBV5-1 | NA | NA | TGCGCCAGCAGCTTGGATCTGGGGGCGGAGGGCTACACCTTC | CASSLDLGAEGYTF
TRBJ2-2 | TRBV5-4 | NA | NA | TGTGCCAGCAGCTTGGGGGGTATAGGGGACACCGGGGAGCTGTTTTTT | CASSLGGIGDTGELFF
TRBJ1-2 | TRBV2 | NA | NA | TGTGCCAGCAGTGAATGGCAGGGACTAAGGGGCTACACCTTC | CASSEWQGLRGYTF
TRBJ1-2 | TRBV29-1 | NA | NA | TGCAGCGTTGTCCATTCTAACTATGGCTACACCTTC | CSVVHSNYGYTF
TRBJ2-7 | TRBV2 | NA | NA | TGTGCCAGCGGTGCGGTTGGCGAGCAGTACTTC | CASGAVGEQYF
TRBJ1-2 | TRBV5-4 | NA | NA | TGTGCCAGCAGCTTAAGCCCAAACTATGGCTACACCTTC | CASSLSPNYGYTF
TRBJ2-1 | TRBV27 | NA | NA | TGTGCCAGCAGTTTTTCACGCGGGCATGAGCAGTTCTTC | CASSFSRGHEQFF
TRBJ1-2 | TRBV5-1 | TRBD1 | NA | TGCGCCAGCAGCCTGTACAGGGGAGGCCCAGCTAACTATGGCTACACCTTC | CASSLYRGGPANYGYTF
TRBJ1-4 | TRBV28 | NA | NA | TGTGCCAGCAGTATATACAGTAGGGAAAAACTGTTTTTT | CASSIYSREKLFF
TRBJ2-2 | TRBV4-2 | NA | NA | TGTGCCAGCAGCCAGGCCCAGGGGCCGGGCGGGGAGCTGTTTTTT | CASSQAQGPGGELFF
TRBJ1-4 | TRBV9 | NA | NA | TGTGCCAGTGCGACGGGGGGGCGCGATGAAAAACTGTTTTTT | CASATGGRDEKLFF
TRBJ1-1 | TRBV4-1 | NA | NA | TGCGCCAGCAGCCAACCCCGGCGGGGGAACACTGAAGCTTTCTTT | CASSQPRRGNTEAFF
TRBJ2-1 | TRBV14 | NA | NA | TGTGCCAGCAGCCAAGATTTTAGGCTAGGCAATGAGCAGTTCTTC | CASSQDFRLGNEQFF
TRBJ2-7 | TRBV14 | TRBD1 | NA | TGTGCCAGCAGCTCGAACAGGGGAGCCCCCTACGAGCAGTACTTC | CASSSNRGAPYEQYF
TRBJ1-1 | TRBV7-2 | NA | NA | TGTGCCAGCACCGTCCCAGGTGAGCGGGCTTTCTTT | CASTVPGERAFF
TRBJ2-2 | TRBV11-3 | NA | NA | TGTGCCAGCGCCGGGGGCACCGGGGAGCTGTTTTTT | CASAGGTGELFF
TRBJ1-1 | TRBV15 | NA | few | TGTGCCACCAGCTCTACGGGTACCGAGAACACTGAAGCTTTCTTT | CATSSTGTENTEAFF
TRBJ2-2 | TRBV18 | NA | NA | TGTGCCAGCCGTCCTGGGGGGTCGAACACCGGGGAGCTGTTTTTT | CASRPGGSNTGELFF
TRBJ2-2 | TRBV11-2 | TRBD2 | NA | TGTGCCAGCAGCCTAACTAGCGGGGGGGCCGGGGAGCTGTTTTTT | CASSLTSGGAGELFF
TRBJ2-7 | TRBV4-2 | TRBD2 | few | TGTGCCAGCAGCGAGCCGGGGGGAGGCTACGAGCAGTACTTC | CASSEPGGGYEQYF
TRBJ2-2 | TRBV5-1 | TRBD2 | NA | TGCGCCAGCAGCTTGGACTCCACTAGCGGGAGTTCGAACACCGGGGAGCTGTTTTTT | CASSLDSTSGSSNTGELFF
TRBJ2-3 | TRBV19 | NA | NA | TGTGCCAGTAGTATCCTTAGCGGGACAGGCACAGATACGCAGTATTTT | CASSILSGTGTDTQYF
TRBJ1-2 | TRBV6-1 | TRBD1 | NA | TGTGCCAGCAGTGCCGGACAGGGGAGCTATGGCTACACCTTC | CASSAGQGSYGYTF
TRBJ1-1 | TRBV5-1 | NA | NA | TGCGCCAGCAGCTTGGGGGCCACTTTGAACACTGAAGCTTTCTTT | CASSLGATLNTEAFF
TRBJ1-2 | TRBV6-1 | NA | once | TGTGCCAGCAGTGAAGAGCCCAGGATGGGGGCGCTGACCTATGGCTACACCTTC | CASSEEPRMGALTYGYTF
TRBJ1-1 | TRBV29-1 | NA | few | TGCAGCGTTAGTGGGGAGGACACTGAAGCTTTCTTT | CSVSGEDTEAFF
TRBJ2-7 | TRBV6-5 | TRBD1 | NA | TGTGCCAGCAGCCGCTTCAGGGGGAGCTCCTACGAGCAGTACTTC | CASSRFRGSSYEQYF
TRBJ1-2 | TRBV29-1 | NA | NA | TGCAGCGCCCGTGGGACAACAAATAACTATGGCTACACCTTC | CSARGTTNNYGYTF
TRBJ2-2 | TRBV25-1 | TRBD2 | NA | TGTGCCAGCAGTGAATCAGGAGCGGGAGGGTTCACCGGGGAGCTGTTTTTT | CASSESGAGGFTGELFF
TRBJ1-2 | TRBV11-3 | TRBD1 | NA | TGTGCCAGCAGCTTAGGGCCTCCGGGACAGGGGGCCTTTGGCTACACCTTC | CASSLGPPGQGAFGYTF
TRBJ1-6 | TRBV4-1 | NA | NA | TGCGCCAGCAGCCAAGAATGGGCAAGTTATAATTCACCCCTCCACTTT | CASSQEWASYNSPLHF
TRBJ1-2 | TRBV18 | NA | NA | TGTGCCAGCTCCCCGGAGCGGGGGAGTGGCTACACCTTC | CASSPERGSGYTF
TRBJ1-1 | TRBV10-3 | TRBD1 | few | TGTGCCATCAGAAACAGGGGGGGAGCTTTCTTT | CAIRNRGGAFF
TRBJ2-3 | TRBV5-1 | NA | NA | TGCGCCAGCACCCTGGAGGGTGACACCAGCACAGATACGCAGTATTTT | CASTLEGDTSTDTQYF
TRBJ1-3 | TRBV18 | NA | NA | TGTGCCAGCTCACCAACAGTACTCTCTGGAAACACCATATATTTT | CASSPTVLSGNTIYF
TRBJ1-1 | TRBV28 | TRBD1 | NA | TGTGCCAGCAGTATCCAGGGGGGTGAGACTGAAGCTTTCTTT | CASSIQGGETEAFF
TRBJ2-7 | TRBV6-5 | NA | NA | TGTGCCAGCAGTTACACCCGGGGGTACGAGCAGTACTTC | CASSYTRGYEQYF
TRBJ1-5 | TRBV28 | NA | NA | TGTGCCAGCAAAAACAGGATAAGGGTTCAGCCCCAGCATTTT | CASKNRIRVQPQHF
TRBJ1-5 | TRBV6-5 | NA | NA | TGTGCCAGCAGTCTTGACAGGACAGACAATCAGCCCCAGCATTTT | CASSLDRTDNQPQHF
TRBJ1-2 | TRBV6-6 | NA | NA | TGTGCCAGCAGCGGATGGCTCCAGGGGACGGGCGGCTACACCTTC | CASSGWLQGTGGYTF
TRBJ2-1 | TRBV6-1 | TRBD2 | NA | TGTGCCAGCAGTGCTTCTAGCGGGGCGTACTCCTACAATGAGCAGTTCTTC | CASSASSGAYSYNEQFF
TRBJ1-4 | TRBV30 | TRBD1 | NA | TGTGCCTGGAGGGCTGGGACAGGCGCCCTAAGGGATGAAAAACTGTTTTTT | CAWRAGTGALRDEKLFF
TRBJ1-4 | TRBV30 | NA | NA | TGTGCCTGGAGTGCGACATGGGGCGAAAAACTGTTTTTT | CAWSATWGEKLFF
TRBJ2-1 | TRBV5-1 | TRBD2 | NA | TGCGCCAGCAGCTTGGGGCTAGCGGGGTTATCCTACAATGAGCAGTTCTTC | CASSLGLAGLSYNEQFF